This passage covers 4 T cell receptor beta chains from one sample sequenced in a study of T cell repertoires in cytomegalovirus infection. TCRdb itself ran the reads through MiXCR, one entry per CDR3 protein. The sample gives some 150,000 distinct CDR3 sequences, about 6.5% of which show up once; roughly 17% is in the top ten. Specimen: PBMCs. Receptors originate from a human donor in good health (CMV status not recorded). Some clones in this sample may be carry-over from other donors' samples.

This clonotype has more than one count but fewer than ten. The chain recombines TRBV18 with TRBJ1-5, with D possibly being TRBD1 (6 bases). V gave up 6 bases and J gave up 4 bases, with 13 bases separating them. Germline CDR1 KGHSH, CDR2 LQKENI. The CDR3 has 14 residues. CDR3: CASSQGQMNQPQHF. DNA for the CDR3: TGTGCCAGCTCTCAAGGACAGATGAATCAGCCCCAGCATTTT.

This clonotype was picked up many times. This chain joins TRBV7-2 and TRBJ2-7; D is undetermined. With 5 bases removed from V and 4 bases from J, the gap between germline ends came to 12 bases. This CDR3 is 13 amino acids long. CDR1 and CDR2 from the germline V gene are SGHTA and FQGNSA. The CDR3 DNA is TGTGCCAGCAGCGTAGAGTTGGGTTACGAGCAGTACTTC. Translation: CASSVELGYEQYF.

The rearrangement joins TRBV11-2 to TRBJ2-3; 9 bases line up with TRBD2. Germline values: CDR1 SGHAT, CDR2 FQNNGV. V was clipped by 5 bases and J by 2 bases; unmatched bases: 8. The CDR3 length is 16 residues. The CDR3 DNA reads TGTGCCAGCAGCCCCGGCGGGGGGGCTTTCACAGATACGCAGTATTTT. Translation: CASSPGGGAFTDTQYF.

This clonotype was recorded at least ten times. This chain links TRBV7-3 with TRBJ2-3; TRBD1 matches 9 bases. The length of the CDR3 is 13 residues. Per germline, CDR1 SGHTA and CDR2 FQGTGA. V was clipped by 6 bases and J by 4 bases; unmatched bases: 2. DNA of the CDR3: TGTGCCAGCAGGGGACAGGGCTCAGATACGCAGTATTTT. Translating it yields CASRGQGSDTQYF.